This TCR beta chain emerged from a study of blood T cell repertoires in COVID-19. Study background: The origin of the acute and convalescent COVID-19 samples was the United States, Italy and Spain. From T cells, B-cell-depleted T cells, or PBMCs came the material, which was cDNA or gDNA.

In the authors' methods: Quantification of nucleated cells was approximated via reference gene primer amplification. TCRdb's copy holds only in-frame clones and misses some; the assay was immunoSEQ multiplex PCR. The V and J calls and the clone size are those of that table, but D and trimming were determined from the DNA. The sample lists 400,000 to 450,000 clones; 70% to 90% were seen once. Seattle patients were enrolled during active infection and followed longitudinally. V was pared by 0 bases and J by 7 bases, with 10 bases between. CDR3 size: 14 residues. Germline V gene lookup returns CDR1 GTSNPN and CDR2 SVGIG (reference sequence). About this clone: Other DNA sequences in this sample translate to the same CDR3.

The receptor was isolated from a man aged 18 to 29 with COVID-19, enrolled during active disease. The specimen sequenced was peripheral blood. J is TRBJ1-6 and V is TRBV30, with TRBD1 as a possible D gene (5 bases). CDR3 sequence (DNA): TGTGCCTGGAGTGTGGGCCAGGGAAATTCACCCCTCCACTTT. Protein: CAWSVGQGNSPLHF.